One and the same sample provided the 16 T cell receptor beta chains below, sequenced in a study of T cell repertoires in cytomegalovirus infection. These receptors are not linked to any known antigen. Each CDR3 protein is one row after TCRdb ran MiXCR on the reads. The sample has hundreds of thousands of distinct CDR3 sequences, 29% seen once. The sample here was cultured PBMCs, taken from culture after CMV antigen stimulation. These TCRs come from a human donor in good health (CMV status not recorded). Some clones in this sample may be carry-over from other donors' samples.

This clonotype was recorded many times. V usage is TRBV7-2 and J usage is TRBJ2-2, with TRBD2 identical over 10 bases. CDR1 is SGHTA, CDR2 FQGNSA, per germline. The V segment lost 6 bases and the J segment 4 bases; nucleotides outside the gene matches: 5. CDR3 length: 15 amino acids. CDR3 in DNA: TGTGCCAGCAGTCGGAGCGGGGGGGCCACCGGGGAGCTGTTTTTT. This gives the protein CASSRSGGATGELFF.

This chain connects TRBV7-2 to TRBJ2-7; no firm D call. The CDR3 sequence is 12 residues long. V was clipped by 5 bases and J by 7 bases, with 12 bases between them. Germline CDR1 is SGHTA and CDR2 is FQGNSA. CDR3 nucleotides: TGTGCCAGCAGCCCCATACCCGGGGAGCAGTACTTC. This translates into CASSPIPGEQYF.

The rearrangement joins TRBV11-2 to TRBJ1-1, with D uncertain. The V and J ends lost 3 bases and 5 bases respectively, with 7 bases between them. CDR1 is SGHAT and CDR2 is FQNNGV in the germline V gene. There are 12 residues in the CDR3. CDR3: CASSFARTEAFF. CDR3 DNA sequence: TGTGCCAGCAGCTTCGCGAGGACTGAAGCTTTCTTT.

The chain has TRBV7-9 and TRBJ2-3; 12 nucleotides match TRBD2. This CDR3 contains 16 residues. V shed 6 bases, J shed 5 bases, and the junction held 9 bases outside the gene matches. From germline, CDR1 is SEHNR and CDR2 FQNEAQ (reference sequence). The CDR3 DNA reads as TGTGCCAGCAGATACCTAGCGGGAGGGCCGGAAGATACGCAGTATTTT. It yields the protein CASRYLAGGPEDTQYF.

CDR3 DNA: TGTGCCAGCAGTGAATTGAAGAGGACTGAAGCTTTCTTT. Protein sequence: CASSELKRTEAFF. V gene TRBV25-1 combines with J gene TRBJ1-1; no clear D. This CDR3 comprises 13 residues. Germline CDR1 and CDR2: MGHDK and SYGVNS. Trimming removed 1 base at V and 5 bases at J, with 8 bases between.

This clonotype was observed at least ten times. This sequence joins TRBV12-5 and TRBJ2-1; D might be TRBD2 (5 bases). CDR1 and CDR2 (germline): LGHNT, FRNRAP. CDR3 size: 14 residues. Between the trimmed V and J ends, which lost 0 bases and 8 bases, there was a span of 11 bases. The CDR3 reads CASGLVPPGDEQFF. The CDR3 DNA reads TGTGCTAGTGGTTTGGTACCCCCCGGGGATGAGCAGTTCTTC.

This chain connects TRBV6-1 to TRBJ1-6; perhaps TRBD1 as D (5 bases). This CDR3 is 21 amino acids long. CDR1 MNHNS and CDR2 SASEGT come from the germline V gene. V was clipped by 5 bases and J by 0 bases, with 26 bases between them. The CDR3, as DNA: TGTGCCAGCAGTATGTTAAGGATCAGGGCCCTTCTGCTCTCCTATAATTCACCCCTCCACTTT. Its protein product is CASSMLRIRALLLSYNSPLHF.

Written as DNA, the CDR3 is TGTGCCAGCAGGCGGGGACTAGCCCTCTACGAGCAGTACTTC. Its protein is CASRRGLALYEQYF. The gene calls are TRBV6-1 and TRBJ2-7; TRBD2 agrees at 9 bases. The length of the CDR3 is 14 residues. Germline V CDR1 and CDR2: MNHNS, SASEGT. The V segment lost 6 bases and the J segment 3 bases; nucleotides outside the gene matches: 6.

The chain recombines TRBV7-9 with TRBJ1-4; the D is unclear. The V end was cut by 0 bases, the J end by 6 bases, with 14 bases between. The CDR3 runs 16 residues. Germline CDR1 and CDR2: SEHNR and FQNEAQ (reference sequence). CDR3: CASSLAPPPVDEKLFF. CDR3 in DNA: TGTGCCAGCAGCTTAGCTCCACCCCCGGTAGATGAAAAACTGTTTTTT.

This sequence joins TRBV6-5 and TRBJ1-4; D is uncertain. This CDR3 comprises 13 residues. Germline values: CDR1 MNHEY, CDR2 SVGAGI. With 0 bases removed from V and 8 bases from J, the gap between germline ends came to 7 bases. The CDR3 bases are TGTGCCAGCAGTTACTCGATCGCCGAAAAACTGTTTTTT. This gives the protein CASSYSIAEKLFF.

This clonotype was observed a handful of times. The chain combines TRBV28 with TRBJ2-7, with D unclear. This CDR3 contains 13 residues. Deletions cut 7 bases from V and 0 bases from J, with 10 bases between. The germline V gene encodes CDR1 MDHEN and CDR2 SYDVKM. The CDR3 DNA reads as TGTGCCAGCATGCGCTACGCCTCCTACGAGCAGTACTTC. It translates to CASMRYASYEQYF. Filled out from reference TRBV28 and TRBJ2-7, the complete variable domain reads DVKVTQSSRYLVKRTGEKVFLECVQDMDHENMFWYRQDPGLGLRLIYFSYDVKMKEKGDIPEGYSVSREKKERFSLILESASTNQTSMYLCASMRYASYEQYFGPGTRLTVT.

This clonotype was detected a few times. The V and J genes are TRBV11-2 and TRBJ2-5, with TRBD1 as a possible D gene (8 bases). The germline V gene encodes CDR1 SGHAT and CDR2 FQNNGV. The CDR3 runs 15 residues. Deletions cut 1 base from V and 4 bases from J, with 13 bases between. CDR3: CASSLGQGRGETQYF. CDR3 nucleotides: TGTGCCAGCAGCTTAGGACAGGGGAGGGGAGAGACCCAGTACTTC.

This clonotype has only one observation. The chain couples TRBV11-2 to TRBJ2-1, with TRBD2 identical over 11 bases. The V and J ends lost 7 bases and 7 bases, in that order; junction bases with no gene match: 6. The CDR3 loop spans 14 amino acids. The germline V gene has CDR1 SGHAT and CDR2 FQNNGV. CDR3 amino acids: CASKVAGGRNEQFF. The CDR3 DNA reads TGTGCCAGCAAGGTAGCGGGGGGGCGTAATGAGCAGTTCTTC.

The rearrangement links TRBV2 to TRBJ1-4, with 8 bases lining up with TRBD1. V dropped 6 bases and J dropped 6; count of bases not matched to a gene: 6. Germline loops: CDR1 SNHLY, CDR2 FYNNEI. The CDR3 consists of 14 residues. The CDR3 is CASRETGVYEKLFF. For the CDR3, the DNA is TGTGCCAGCAGAGAGACAGGGGTGTATGAAAAACTGTTTTTT.

This clonotype showed up just a few times. The rearrangement uses TRBV7-8 and TRBJ1-2; no firm D call. The germline V gene has CDR1 SGHVS and CDR2 FQNEAQ. The V end was cut by 1 base, the J end by 0 bases, with 9 bases between. This CDR3 is 15 amino acids long. This CDR3 is CASSLGVVANYGYTF. The CDR3, as DNA: TGTGCCAGCAGCTTAGGGGTTGTAGCTAACTATGGCTACACCTTC.

This chain uses TRBV24-1 with TRBJ2-2; perhaps D is TRBD1 or TRBD2 (5 bases each). V was shortened by 9 bases and J by 5 bases, with 24 bases between the two germline ends. Germline CDR1 is KGHDR and CDR2 is SFDVKD. The CDR3 consists of 17 residues. The CDR3 sequence: CATGSDLYEGSTGELFF. Here the CDR3 DNA reads TGTGCCACCGGTTCGGACTTGTATGAGGGGAGTACCGGGGAGCTGTTTTTT.